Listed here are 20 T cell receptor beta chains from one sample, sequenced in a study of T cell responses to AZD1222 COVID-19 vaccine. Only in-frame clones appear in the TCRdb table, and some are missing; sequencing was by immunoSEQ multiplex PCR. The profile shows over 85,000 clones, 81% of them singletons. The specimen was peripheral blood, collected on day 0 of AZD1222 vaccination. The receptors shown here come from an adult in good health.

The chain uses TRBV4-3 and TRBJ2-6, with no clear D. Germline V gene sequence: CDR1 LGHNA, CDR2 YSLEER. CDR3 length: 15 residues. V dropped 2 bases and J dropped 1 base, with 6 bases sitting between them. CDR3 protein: CASSQKTSGANVLTF. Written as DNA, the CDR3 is TGCGCCAGCAGCCAAAAAACTTCTGGGGCCAACGTCCTGACTTTC.

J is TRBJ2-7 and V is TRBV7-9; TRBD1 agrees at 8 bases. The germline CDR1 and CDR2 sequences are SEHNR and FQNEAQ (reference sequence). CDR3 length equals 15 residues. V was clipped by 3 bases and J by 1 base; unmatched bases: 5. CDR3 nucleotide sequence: TGTGCCAGCAGCTTTGCAGGGGGCGCGTCCTACGAGCAGTACTTC. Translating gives CASSFAGGASYEQYF.

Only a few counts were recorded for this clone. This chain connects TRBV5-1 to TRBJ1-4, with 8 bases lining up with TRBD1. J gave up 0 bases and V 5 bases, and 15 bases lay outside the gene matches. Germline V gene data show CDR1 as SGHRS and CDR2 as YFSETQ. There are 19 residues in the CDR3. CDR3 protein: CASRRWTGPLGATNEKLFF. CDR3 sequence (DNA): TGCGCCAGCAGACGTTGGACAGGGCCATTAGGGGCAACTAATGAAAAACTGTTTTTT.

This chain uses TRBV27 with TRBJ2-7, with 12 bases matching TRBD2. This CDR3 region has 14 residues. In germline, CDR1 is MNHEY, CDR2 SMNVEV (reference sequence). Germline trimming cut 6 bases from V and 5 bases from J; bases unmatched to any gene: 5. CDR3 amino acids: CASRTGLAGDEQYF. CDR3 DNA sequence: TGTGCCAGCAGAACGGGACTAGCGGGTGACGAGCAGTACTTC.

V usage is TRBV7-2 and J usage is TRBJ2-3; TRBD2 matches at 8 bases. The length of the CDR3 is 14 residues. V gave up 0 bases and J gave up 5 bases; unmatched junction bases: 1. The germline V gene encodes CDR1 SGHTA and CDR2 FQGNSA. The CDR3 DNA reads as TGTGCCAGCAGCTTAGCTCTAGCGGGAGATACGCAGTATTTT. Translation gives CASSLALAGDTQYF.

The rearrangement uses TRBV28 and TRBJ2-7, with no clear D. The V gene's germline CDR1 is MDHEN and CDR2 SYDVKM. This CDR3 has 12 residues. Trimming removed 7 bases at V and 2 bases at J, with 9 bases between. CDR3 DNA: TGTGCCAGCACGACACGAACCTACGAGCAGTACTTC. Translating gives CASTTRTYEQYF.

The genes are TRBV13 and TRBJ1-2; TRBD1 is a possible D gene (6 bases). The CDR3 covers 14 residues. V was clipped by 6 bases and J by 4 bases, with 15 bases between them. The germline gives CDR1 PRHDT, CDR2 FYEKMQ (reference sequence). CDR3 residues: CASSSWGPGYGYTF. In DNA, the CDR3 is TGTGCCAGCAGTTCCTGGGGGCCAGGCTATGGCTACACCTTC.

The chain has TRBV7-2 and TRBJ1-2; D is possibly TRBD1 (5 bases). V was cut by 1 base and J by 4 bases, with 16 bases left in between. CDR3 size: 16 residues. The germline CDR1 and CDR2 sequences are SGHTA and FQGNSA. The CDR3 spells CASSLGGAGRTYGYTF. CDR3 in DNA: TGTGCCAGCAGCTTAGGAGGGGCAGGGCGAACCTATGGCTACACCTTC.

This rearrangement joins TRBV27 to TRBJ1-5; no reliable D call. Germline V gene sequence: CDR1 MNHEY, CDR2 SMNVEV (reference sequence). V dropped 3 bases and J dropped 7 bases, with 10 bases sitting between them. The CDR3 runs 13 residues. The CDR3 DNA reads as TGTGCCAGCAGTTTGCAGACGGGCCAGCCCCAGCATTTT. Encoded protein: CASSLQTGQPQHF.

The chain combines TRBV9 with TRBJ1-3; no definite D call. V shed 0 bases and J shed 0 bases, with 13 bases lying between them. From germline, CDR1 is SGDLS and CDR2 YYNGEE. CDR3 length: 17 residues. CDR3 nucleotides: TGTGCCAGCAGCGTAGGCTCTCCAGAACTCTCTGGAAACACCATATATTTT. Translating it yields CASSVGSPELSGNTIYF.

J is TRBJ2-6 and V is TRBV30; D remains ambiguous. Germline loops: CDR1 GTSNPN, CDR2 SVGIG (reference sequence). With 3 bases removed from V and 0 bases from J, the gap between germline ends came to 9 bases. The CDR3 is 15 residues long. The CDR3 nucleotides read TGTGCCTGGAGCCTAGGCAGCTCTGGGGCCAACGTCCTGACTTTC. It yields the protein CAWSLGSSGANVLTF. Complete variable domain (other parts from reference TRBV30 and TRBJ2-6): SQTIHQWPATLVQPVGSPLSLECTVEGTSNPNLYWYRQAAGRGLQLLFYSVGIGQISSEVPQNLSASRPQDRQFILSSKKLLLSDSGFYLCAWSLGSSGANVLTFGAGSRLTVL.

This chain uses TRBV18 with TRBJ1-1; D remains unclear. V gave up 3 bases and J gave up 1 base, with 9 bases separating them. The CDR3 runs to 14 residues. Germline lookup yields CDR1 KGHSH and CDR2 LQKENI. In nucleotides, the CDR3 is TGTGCCAGCTCACCGTCGCAAAAGAACACTGAAGCTTTCTTT. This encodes CASSPSQKNTEAFF.

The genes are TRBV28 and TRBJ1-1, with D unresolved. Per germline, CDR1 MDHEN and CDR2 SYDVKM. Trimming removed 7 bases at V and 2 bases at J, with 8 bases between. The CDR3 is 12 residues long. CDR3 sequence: CASTPGNTEAFF. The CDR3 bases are TGTGCCAGCACCCCCGGTAACACTGAAGCTTTCTTT. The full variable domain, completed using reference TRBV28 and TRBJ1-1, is DVKVTQSSRYLVKRTGEKVFLECVQDMDHENMFWYRQDPGLGLRLIYFSYDVKMKEKGDIPEGYSVSREKKERFSLILESASTNQTSMYLCASTPGNTEAFFGQGTRLTVV.

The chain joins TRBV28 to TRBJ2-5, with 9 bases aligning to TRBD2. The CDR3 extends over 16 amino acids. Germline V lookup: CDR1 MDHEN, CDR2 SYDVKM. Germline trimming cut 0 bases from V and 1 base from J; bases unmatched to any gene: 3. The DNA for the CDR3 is TGTGCCAGCAGTTTATGGAAGACTAGCGGCCAAGAGACCCAGTACTTC. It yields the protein CASSLWKTSGQETQYF.

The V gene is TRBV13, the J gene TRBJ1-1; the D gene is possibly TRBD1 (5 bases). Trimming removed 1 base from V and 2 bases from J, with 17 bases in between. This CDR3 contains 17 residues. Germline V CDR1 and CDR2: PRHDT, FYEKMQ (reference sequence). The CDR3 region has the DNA TGTGCCAGCAGCTTAGATCTTAAGGGGCCCCCCAACACTGAAGCTTTCTTT. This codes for CASSLDLKGPPNTEAFF.

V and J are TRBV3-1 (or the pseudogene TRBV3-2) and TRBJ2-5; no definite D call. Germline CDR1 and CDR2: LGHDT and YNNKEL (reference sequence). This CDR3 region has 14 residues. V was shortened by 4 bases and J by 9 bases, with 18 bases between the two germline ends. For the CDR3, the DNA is TGTGCCAGCAGCCCGAACCCGGGCCAAAAGGCCCAGTACTTC. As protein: CASSPNPGQKAQYF.

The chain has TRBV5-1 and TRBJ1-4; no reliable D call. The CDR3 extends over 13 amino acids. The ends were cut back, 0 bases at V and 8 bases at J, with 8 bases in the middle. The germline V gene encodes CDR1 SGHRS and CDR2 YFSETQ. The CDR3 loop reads CASSLGGGEKLFF. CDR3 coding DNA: TGCGCCAGCAGCTTGGGTGGTGGAGAAAAACTGTTTTTT. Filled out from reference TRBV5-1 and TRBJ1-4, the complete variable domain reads KAGVTQTPRYLIKTRGQQVTLSCSPISGHRSVSWYQQTPGQGLQFLFEYFSETQRNKGNFPGRFSGRQFSNSRSEMNVSTLELGDSALYLCASSLGGGEKLFFGSGTQLSVL.

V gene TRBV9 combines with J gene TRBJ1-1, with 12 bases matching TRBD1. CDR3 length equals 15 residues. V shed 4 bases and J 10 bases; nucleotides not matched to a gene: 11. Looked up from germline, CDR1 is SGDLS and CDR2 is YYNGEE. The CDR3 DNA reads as TGTGCCAGCAGCCCAAAGGGACAGGGGGCGCGAGGAGCTTTCTTT. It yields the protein CASSPKGQGARGAFF. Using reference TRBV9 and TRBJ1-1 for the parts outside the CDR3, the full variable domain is DSGVTQTPKHLITATGQRVTLRCSPRSGDLSVYWYQQSLDQGLQFLIQYYNGEERAKGNILERFSAQQFPDLHSELNLSSLELGDSALYFCASSPKGQGARGAFFGQGTRLTVV.

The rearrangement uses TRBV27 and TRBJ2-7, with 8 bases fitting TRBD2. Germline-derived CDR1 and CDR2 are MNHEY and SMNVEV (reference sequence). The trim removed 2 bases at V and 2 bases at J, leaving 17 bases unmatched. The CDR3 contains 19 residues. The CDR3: CASSLNPPQLGRAPYEQYF. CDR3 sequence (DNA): TGTGCCAGCAGTTTAAACCCACCTCAGCTCGGGAGGGCCCCCTACGAGCAGTACTTC.

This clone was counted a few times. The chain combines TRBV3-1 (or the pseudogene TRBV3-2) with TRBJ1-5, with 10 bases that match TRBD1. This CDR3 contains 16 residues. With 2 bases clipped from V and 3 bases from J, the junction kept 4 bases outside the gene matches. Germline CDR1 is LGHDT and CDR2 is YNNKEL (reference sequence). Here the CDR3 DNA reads TGTGCCAGCAGCCAACCCGGGACAGGGGTCAATCAGCCCCAGCATTTT. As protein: CASSQPGTGVNQPQHF.